This is a list of T cell receptor beta chains from one sample in a study of Graves' ophthalmopathy and Graves' hyperthyroidism. TCRdb re-called the multiplex PCR reads through MiXCR, storing one row per CDR3 protein. The table lists 300,000 to 450,000 distinct CDR3 sequences, 15% to 20% of them singletons. The sample comprised peripheral blood. These receptors were obtained from an adult woman with stable Graves' hyperthyroidism. The CDR3 runs from the conserved cysteine through the conserved F or W. Fields, in order: CDR3 length, clone size, J gene, V gene, D gene, CDR3 DNA, CDR3 protein. A D gene is named only where the DNA matches it firmly. Rows give clone size only sometimes, using once, few, many, or a class for an expanded clone.

>15|many|TRBJ2-2|TRBV2|.
TGTGCCAGCAGTGAACAAAACAGGCTCACCGGGGAGCTGTTTTTT
CASSEQNRLTGELFF
>16|many|TRBJ2-2|TRBV27|.
TGTGCCAGCAGTTTCCGCGGAATAGGGAACACCGGGGAGCTGTTTTTT
CASSFRGIGNTGELFF
>13|many|TRBJ2-7|TRBV29-1|TRBD1
TGCAGCGTACCGGGACAGGATAACTACGAGCAGTACTTC
CSVPGQDNYEQYF
>15|many|TRBJ1-6|TRBV12-3/TRBV12-4|TRBD1
TGTGCCAGCAGTATCTGGACAGGGGGCAGCTCACCCCTCCACTTT
CASSIWTGGSSPLHF
>14|many|TRBJ2-7|TRBV10-2|TRBD2
TGCGCCAGCAGAGGACTAGCGGGAGTTAACGAGCAGTACTTC
CASRGLAGVNEQYF
>16|.|TRBJ2-7|TRBV10-3|.
TGTGCCATCCTCGTCCCGGGTTCCACTTTGTCCTACGAGCAGTACTTC
CAILVPGSTLSYEQYF
>14|many|TRBJ2-7|TRBV24-1|.
TGTGCCACCAGTAAGGGCAGGGGATCCTACGAGCAGTACTTC
CATSKGRGSYEQYF
>15|many|TRBJ2-5|TRBV6-1|TRBD2
TGTGCCAGCAGTGGAACTAGCGGGAGCTCGGAGACCCAGTACTTC
CASSGTSGSSETQYF
>12|many|TRBJ1-3|TRBV12-3/TRBV12-4|.
TGTGCCAGCAGTCCTACGGCCTACACCATATATTTT
CASSPTAYTIYF
>14|many|TRBJ2-7|TRBV2|.
TGTGCCAGCAGTGAAAACACCGATATACGTGAGCAGTACTTC
CASSENTDIREQYF
>14|.|TRBJ2-5|TRBV14|.
TGTGCCCGCAGCTGTACGGACACTGGGAAGACCCAGTACTTC
CARSCTDTGKTQYF
>13|many|TRBJ1-1|TRBV7-2|TRBD1
TGTGCCAGCAGCTTTTCGGGGACAGTTGAAGCTTTCTTT
CASSFSGTVEAFF
>11|many|TRBJ2-5|TRBV6-1|.
TGTGCCAGCAGATGGGGAGAGACCCAGTACTTC
CASRWGETQYF
>15|few|TRBJ2-5|TRBV7-2|.
TGTGCCGTAGGGGGCGGGAGGATCGAGCGGAAGACCCAGTACTTC
CAVGGGRIERKTQYF
>16|many|TRBJ1-6|TRBV10-3|TRBD1
TGTGCCATCAGTGAGTCGACCGAGACAGGGGTCGTCGCCCTCCACTTT
CAISESTETGVVALHF
>14|.|TRBJ2-2|TRBV29-1|.
TGCAGCGGGTGGGGGACGGCGAACACCGGGGAGCTGTTTTTT
CSGWGTANTGELFF
>15|many|TRBJ2-2|TRBV6-1|.
TGTGCCAGCAGTGGCATGGAGGGATACACCGGGGAGCTGTTTTTT
CASSGMEGYTGELFF
>12|many|TRBJ1-2|TRBV29-1|.
TGCAGCGTTGCTGTAGGGGCCGGTGGCTACACCTTC
CSVAVGAGGYTF
>15|many|TRBJ1-2|TRBV5-1|TRBD1
TGCGCCAGCAGGTATACAGGGGCGTCTAACTATGGCTACACCTTC
CASRYTGASNYGYTF
>20|many|TRBJ2-7|TRBV28|TRBD2
TGTGCCAGCAGTTTATTGGGCGACAGTATCAGGACTAGCGACCCCTACGAGCAGTACTTC
CASSLLGDSIRTSDPYEQYF
>14|many|TRBJ2-5|TRBV19|.
TGTGCCAGTAGTGATAGGGCGATCGTGGAGACCCAGTACTTC
CASSDRAIVETQYF
>15|.|TRBJ1-6|TRBV7-8|.
TGTGCCAGCAGCTTAGCCTGGGACGGCAATTCACCCCTCCACTTT
CASSLAWDGNSPLHF
>16|.|TRBJ2-2|TRBV4-1|.
TGCGCCAGCAGCCAACCGTTCCGGACGAACACCGGGGAGCTGTTTTTT
CASSQPFRTNTGELFF
>17|.|TRBJ2-2|TRBV5-4|.
TGTGCCAGCAGCTTGTTTTTACCGGGAGACCTCACCGGGGAGCTGTTTTTT
CASSLFLPGDLTGELFF
>12|many|TRBJ2-7|TRBV20-1|.
TGCAGTGCCACGATGCCCGCTACGGAGCAGTACTTC
CSATMPATEQYF